The clone carrying this T cell receptor beta chain has only a few counts. What it recognizes is unknown. From the RT-PCR reads, TCRdb called clonotypes with MiXCR, one entry per CDR3 protein. The sample records fewer than 700,000 distinct CDR3 sequences, roughly 13% being singletons. These data come from a study of response to subunit inactivated influenza vaccine. Broader study findings: Authors suggested that a seasonal influenza vaccination recruits few new T cells each time.

CDR3 length equals 14 residues. CDR1 is MNHEY and CDR2 is SVGEGT in the germline V gene. After removal of 8 bases from V and 5 bases from J, the junction contained 6 bases not matched to a gene. This sequence was found in a middle-aged man who received an inactivated influenza vaccine. The chain employs TRBV6-2 or TRBV6-3 and TRBJ2-1; 10 positions agree with TRBD2. The sample consisted of PBMCs from blood, taken 35 to 45 days after vaccination. This CDR3 is CASLKRGGHNEQFF. CDR3 bases: TGTGCCAGCCTTAAGCGGGGGGGCCACAATGAGCAGTTCTTC.